Here is one T cell receptor beta chain with its context. Its target is unknown. These data originate in a study of cytomegalovirus exposure and HLA in healthy donors. General study findings and limits: Across donors, sequencing depth was assumed by presence/absence analyses to be roughly uniform. In a later analysis, CMV-associated beta chains were mostly HLA-associated, it appeared.

13 Jbeta primers and 60 Vbeta primers were used for the PCR. Clones were read by immunoSEQ multiplex PCR, and TCRdb kept only the in-frame ones, dropping some. The repertoire holds about 82,000 clones, with 70% to 85% as singletons. The germline CDR1 and CDR2 sequences are LNHDA and SQIVND (reference sequence). Germline trimming cut 6 bases from V and 5 bases from J; bases unmatched to any gene: 13. The CDR3 runs to 17 residues. Absent from the records is this donor's CMV serostatus. This receptor was identified in a human donor in good health. This chain links TRBV19 with TRBJ2-2; TRBD1 matches at 9 bases. Sequenced input: PBMCs. CDR3 protein: CASSQRWGQGRTGELFF. Here the CDR3 DNA reads TGTGCCAGTAGCCAAAGGTGGGGACAGGGTCGAACCGGGGAGCTGTTTTTT.